Listed below are T cell receptor beta chains from one sample, sequenced in a study of T cells after posttransplantation cyclophosphamide. Generated by immunoSEQ multiplex PCR, the TCRdb table keeps only in-frame clones and is missing some. The profile covers 15,000 to 25,000 clones, with about 90% appearing a single time and 6% to 8% taken by the ten largest. This specimen consisted of PBMCs, obtained after allogeneic stem cell transplant with posttransplant cyclophosphamide. Every receptor here comes from a female patient in her thirties or forties who received an allogeneic stem cell transplant from a related donor, was CMV-positive, and had no GVHD. The graft donor may be the source of some T cells. CDR3s include the opening cysteine and the closing phenylalanine or tryptophan. A D gene is named only where the DNA matches it firmly. The listing skips clone size in some rows; elsewhere it reads once, few, many or a size class.

j_gene	abundance	v_gene	d_gene	CDR3aa	CDR3nt
TRBJ2-3	NA	TRBV9	NA	CASSVGATDTQYF	TGTGCCAGCAGCGTAGGGGCCACAGATACGCAGTATTTT
TRBJ1-1	NA	TRBV19	TRBD1	CASSMGDRGHGAFF	TGTGCCAGTAGTATGGGAGACAGGGGCCACGGAGCTTTCTTT
TRBJ2-2	NA	TRBV28	TRBD2	CASSLGLARVGELFF	TGTGCCAGCAGTTTAGGACTAGCTCGGGTCGGGGAGCTGTTTTTT
TRBJ2-7	NA	TRBV7-2	TRBD2	CASSLPGLLPKPPYEQYF	TGTGCCAGCAGCTTACCGGGACTACTACCCAAGCCCCCCTACGAGCAGTACTTC
TRBJ1-3	few	TRBV4-3	NA	CASSSTLGNTIYF	TGCGCCAGCAGCTCGACACTCGGAAACACCATATATTTT
TRBJ2-7	NA	TRBV27	TRBD2	CASSFFPSGPYEQYF	TGTGCCAGCAGTTTTTTCCCTAGCGGTCCCTACGAGCAGTACTTC
TRBJ2-7	NA	TRBV2	TRBD2	CASSVPGTSGTIPHEQYF	TGTGCCAGCAGTGTGCCCGGGACTAGCGGGACGATACCTCACGAGCAGTACTTC
TRBJ2-4	NA	TRBV7-9	NA	CASSRIRGLAKNIQYF	TGTGCCAGCAGCCGGATTAGGGGTTTAGCCAAAAACATTCAGTACTTC
TRBJ2-6	NA	TRBV10-3	NA	CAISESPQGWGGANVLTF	TGTGCCATCAGTGAGTCGCCACAGGGATGGGGTGGGGCCAACGTCCTGACTTTC
TRBJ2-7	NA	TRBV28	TRBD2	CASSFRLAGGYEQYF	TGTGCCAGCAGTTTCAGGCTAGCGGGGGGGTACGAGCAGTACTTC
TRBJ2-1	NA	TRBV10-1	TRBD2	CASQVAGGPYNEQFF	TGCGCCAGCCAAGTGGCGGGAGGGCCCTACAATGAGCAGTTCTTC
TRBJ2-1	NA	TRBV27	NA	CASSLLNEQFF	TGTGCCAGCAGTCTACTCAATGAGCAGTTCTTC
TRBJ2-1	NA	TRBV7-2	NA	CASSFTRFGREGEQFF	TGTGCCAGCAGCTTTACTCGCTTCGGGAGAGAGGGTGAGCAGTTCTTC
TRBJ2-7	NA	TRBV28	NA	CASSFPRTDDYEQYF	TGTGCCAGCAGTTTCCCCCGGACAGACGACTACGAGCAGTACTTC
TRBJ2-1	NA	TRBV25-1	TRBD1	CASSARVRGRRNEQFF	TGTGCCAGCAGCGCTCGGGTCAGGGGGCGCAGAAATGAGCAGTTCTTC
TRBJ1-5	once	TRBV21-1	NA	CANSLKSFQPQHF	TGTGCCAACAGCCTGAAGAGTTTTCAGCCCCAGCATTTT
TRBJ1-5	NA	TRBV5-1	NA	CASSLEGGQGNQPQHF	TGCGCCAGCAGCTTGGAAGGAGGGCAGGGCAATCAGCCCCAGCATTTT
TRBJ1-2	NA	TRBV19	NA	CASSMTRSWGPNYGYTF	TGTGCCAGTAGTATGACACGAAGTTGGGGGCCTAACTATGGCTACACCTTC
TRBJ1-5	once	TRBV19	NA	CASSPVGLPGGNQPQHF	TGTGCCAGTAGTCCCGTCGGGCTCCCGGGAGGCAATCAGCCCCAGCATTTT
TRBJ2-7	NA	TRBV9	TRBD1	CASSAFRTGDEQYF	TGTGCCAGCAGCGCCTTTCGGACAGGGGACGAGCAGTACTTC
TRBJ1-4	NA	TRBV15	NA	CATSRSGIIATNEKLFF	TGTGCCACCAGCAGGTCGGGGATAATCGCAACTAATGAAAAACTGTTTTTT
TRBJ2-7	NA	TRBV6-1	TRBD1	CASSEPRTGRYEQYF	TGTGCCAGCAGTGAACCAAGGACAGGTCGGTACGAGCAGTACTTC
TRBJ1-3	few	TRBV7-6	TRBD1	CASSGGTGWDTIYF	TGTGCCAGCAGCGGCGGGACAGGGTGGGACACCATATATTTT
TRBJ1-1	NA	TRBV29-1	TRBD1	CSVTITGGNTEAFF	TGCAGCGTAACAATAACAGGGGGGAACACTGAAGCTTTCTTT
TRBJ1-1	NA	TRBV29-1	NA	CSVTKGGFGFAEAFF	TGCAGCGTCACCAAGGGCGGGTTTGGTTTCGCTGAAGCTTTCTTT
TRBJ2-1	NA	TRBV5-6	TRBD2	CASSHSTGLGYNEQFF	TGTGCCAGCAGCCATTCGACGGGACTAGGTTACAATGAGCAGTTCTTC
TRBJ2-5	few	TRBV7-3	NA	CASSLRHETQYF	TGTGCCAGCAGCTTAAGACATGAGACCCAGTACTTC
TRBJ2-1	NA	TRBV4-1	NA	CASSQVIAGIIQNEQFF	TGCGCCAGCAGCCAAGTCATTGCCGGGATAATACAGAATGAGCAGTTCTTC
TRBJ2-3	NA	TRBV10-2	TRBD1	CASQPGQGVLDTQYF	TGCGCCAGCCAACCGGGACAGGGGGTTTTAGATACGCAGTATTTT
TRBJ1-6	NA	TRBV28	TRBD1	CASSLYRQGSSYNSPLHF	TGTGCCAGCAGCCTCTACAGACAGGGGAGCTCCTATAATTCACCCCTCCACTTT
TRBJ1-2	NA	TRBV25-1	TRBD1	CARQPGQRLGYTF	TGTGCCAGGCAACCGGGACAGAGGCTTGGCTACACCTTC
TRBJ2-2	NA	TRBV19	TRBD1	CASSLPGQGISGELFF	TGTGCCAGTAGTTTACCGGGACAGGGGATTTCCGGGGAGCTGTTTTTT
TRBJ2-7	NA	TRBV6-1	TRBD2	CASSWTSGRNYEQYF	TGTGCCAGCAGTTGGACTAGCGGGAGGAACTACGAGCAGTACTTC
TRBJ1-2	NA	TRBV28	TRBD1	CASSAGQGGNYGYTF	TGTGCCAGCAGTGCAGGACAGGGGGGAAACTATGGCTACACCTTC
TRBJ2-1	once	TRBV4-3	NA	CASSQLVGGGTYNEQFF	TGCGCCAGCAGCCAACTAGTAGGTGGGGGCACCTACAATGAGCAGTTCTTC
TRBJ2-1	NA	TRBV27	NA	CASSLRQPSYNEQFF	TGTGCCAGCAGTTTGCGGCAGCCCTCCTACAATGAGCAGTTCTTC
TRBJ2-7	NA	TRBV4-3	TRBD2	CASSQEAPASGYEQYF	TGCGCCAGCAGCCAAGAAGCCCCGGCTAGCGGCTACGAGCAGTACTTC
TRBJ2-5	NA	TRBV7-8	TRBD2	CASYRGTSGRGETQYF	TGTGCCAGCTACCGGGGGACTAGCGGGAGAGGAGAGACCCAGTACTTC
TRBJ1-2	NA	TRBV25-1	NA	CASSESFNYGYTF	TGTGCCAGCAGTGAATCTTTTAACTATGGCTACACCTTC
TRBJ2-3	NA	TRBV29-1	TRBD1	CSGRDRASPSTDTQYF	TGCAGCGGCCGGGACAGGGCGTCTCCTAGCACAGATACGCAGTATTTT
TRBJ2-7	NA	TRBV29-1	NA	CSVGVVPHEQYF	TGCAGCGTCGGGGTAGTTCCCCACGAGCAGTACTTC
TRBJ2-2	NA	TRBV9	TRBD2	CASSVGGSGELFF	TGTGCCAGCAGCGTGGGGGGGTCCGGGGAGCTGTTTTTT
TRBJ2-2	NA	TRBV5-6	NA	CASSYGLVMTGELFF	TGTGCCAGCAGCTACGGACTGGTAATGACCGGGGAGCTGTTTTTT
TRBJ1-1	NA	TRBV7-9	TRBD1	CASSSRTGANTEAFF	TGTGCCAGCAGCTCCCGGACAGGGGCGAACACTGAAGCTTTCTTT
TRBJ1-2	NA	TRBV7-9	TRBD1	CASSWDRGYGYTF	TGTGCCAGTAGTTGGGACAGAGGCTATGGCTACACCTTC
TRBJ2-7	NA	TRBV5-1	NA	CASSLVGPGEQYF	TGCGCCAGCAGCTTGGTAGGCCCGGGGGAGCAGTACTTC
TRBJ2-1	NA	TRBV6-9	NA	CASSYGPEEGEQFF	TGTGCCAGCAGTTATGGTCCAGAGGAGGGTGAGCAGTTCTTC
TRBJ1-1	NA	TRBV14	NA	CASSPSMNTEAFF	TGTGCCAGCAGCCCCAGTATGAACACTGAAGCTTTCTTT